These 15 T cell receptor beta chains came from one sample sequenced in a study of T-cell reconstitution after alpha-beta-depleted transplantation in children. Unique molecular identifiers were incorporated during preparation of the TCRbeta library. Using its own MiXCR run on the PCR reads, TCRdb lists one record per CDR3 protein. This table holds 600,000 or so distinct CDR3 sequences, 23% found once. The starting material was PBMCs, mostly from graft donor cells, obtained 360 days after TCRalphabeta/CD19-depleted stem cell transplant. The receptors derive from a boy younger than two who had a stem cell transplant for acute myeloid leukemia, so the T cells may come from the graft donor.

Ten or more counts support this clonotype. The chain uses TRBV9 and TRBJ2-3, with 8 bases that match TRBD2. This CDR3 is built from 15 residues. Germline CDR1 SGDLS, CDR2 YYNGEE. Germline trimming cut 7 bases from V and 2 bases from J; bases unmatched to any gene: 9. In DNA, the CDR3 is TGTGCCAGCGGTGGGTCCGGGGGGGACACAGATACGCAGTATTTT. Its translation is CASGGSGGDTDTQYF.

This clonotype was seen repeatedly, ten times or more. The rearrangement uses TRBV12-3 or TRBV12-4 and TRBJ2-3; D ambiguous. This CDR3 is built from 15 residues. Deletions cut 2 bases from V and 0 bases from J, with 9 bases between. CDR3 region: CASSLRPISTDTQYF. As DNA, the CDR3 is TGTGCCAGCAGTTTACGCCCGATAAGCACAGATACGCAGTATTTT.

This clonotype appeared a single time. The chain carries TRBV7-2 and TRBJ2-2; 9 nucleotides agree with TRBD1. This CDR3 has 17 amino acids. V trimming: 1 base; J trimming: 4 bases; junction bases outside the gene matches: 7. Germline lookup yields CDR1 SGHTA and CDR2 FQGNSA. The CDR3 DNA reads TGTGCCAGCAGCTTAGTAGGGACAGGGATCGGCACCGGGGAGCTGTTTTTT. Translated, it gives CASSLVGTGIGTGELFF.

This clonotype was observed at least ten times. This rearrangement joins TRBV4-3 to TRBJ2-7; no reliable D call. This CDR3 is 13 amino acids long. From germline, CDR1 is LGHNA and CDR2 YSLEER. Trimming took 1 base from V and 6 from J, leaving 10 bases between them. The CDR3 loop is CASSQGWTSEQYF. As DNA, the CDR3 is TGCGCCAGCAGCCAAGGCTGGACCAGCGAGCAGTACTTC.

The rearrangement links TRBV20-1 to TRBJ2-2; TRBD1 is a possible D gene (6 bases). V was pared by 6 bases and J by 3 bases, with 14 bases between. The V gene's germline CDR1 is DFQATT and CDR2 SNEGSKA (reference sequence). CDR3 length: 14 residues. CDR3 residues: CSAPGTLDTGELFF. The CDR3 DNA reads TGCAGTGCACCCGGGACACTTGACACCGGGGAGCTGTTTTTT.

This clonotype was observed a single time. The chain employs TRBV28 and TRBJ1-2, with 12 bases that match TRBD1. This CDR3 region has 14 residues. Trimming took 6 bases from V and 8 from J; bases not matched to a gene: 7. Germline CDR1 is MDHEN and CDR2 is SYDVKM. The CDR3 DNA reads as TGTGCCAGCAGGCCGGGACAGGGGGCGAGGGGCTACACCTTC. Protein sequence: CASRPGQGARGYTF.

The chain combines TRBV6-2 or TRBV6-3 with TRBJ2-1; tentatively, D is TRBD1 (8 bases). V lost 6 bases to trimming and J lost 6 bases, with 15 bases between them. The CDR3 has 14 residues. The germline gives CDR1 MNHEY, CDR2 SVGEGT. This CDR3 reads CASRRTGRGNEQFF. The CDR3 bases are TGTGCCAGCAGGCGGACAGGGAGGGGCAATGAGCAGTTCTTC.

This sequence joins TRBV24-1 and TRBJ2-7; D is uncertain. The CDR3 totals 14 residues. V lost 3 bases and J 2 bases, leaving 10 bases between the germline ends. The germline gives CDR1 KGHDR, CDR2 SFDVKD. For the CDR3, the DNA is TGTGCCACCAGTGATCCCCGACACACCTACGAGCAGTACTTC. Amino acids: CATSDPRHTYEQYF.

There are many counts of this clonotype. This rearrangement joins TRBV12-3 or TRBV12-4 to TRBJ2-5; 7 bases agree with TRBD1. Trimming at V came to 0 bases and at J to 4 bases, leaving 5 bases not matched to a gene. This CDR3 is built from 15 residues. CDR3 residues: CASSLARGISETQYF. CDR3 DNA sequence: TGTGCCAGCAGTTTAGCCAGGGGGATATCAGAGACCCAGTACTTC.

The sample holds many counts of this clonotype. CDR3: CSVPAGAEQYF. CDR3 bases: TGCAGCGTTCCAGCGGGGGCCGAGCAGTACTTC. The chain uses TRBV29-1 and TRBJ2-7; 8 nucleotides agree with TRBD2. Germline V gene data show CDR1 as SQVTM and CDR2 as ANQGSEA. CDR3 length equals 11 residues. Trimming cost V 5 bases and J 6 bases; bases outside gene matches: 3.

This clonotype turned up a few times. CDR3 sequence reads: CATSRDGRVQYF. The CDR3 nucleotides are TGTGCCACCAGCAGAGATGGCCGGGTGCAGTACTTC. This chain joins TRBV15 and TRBJ2-7; D unclear. This CDR3 spans 12 amino acids. V gave up 0 bases and J gave up 9 bases, with 9 bases separating them. Germline CDR1 LNHNV, CDR2 YYDKDF (reference sequence).

This clonotype was counted at least ten times. This rearrangement joins TRBV5-1 to TRBJ2-3, with 9 bases fitting TRBD1. This CDR3 is 16 amino acids long. Per germline, CDR1 SGHRS and CDR2 YFSETQ. V shed 0 bases and J 5 bases; nucleotides not matched to a gene: 7. The CDR3 loop reads CASSLAGTGPKDTQYF. In DNA form, the CDR3 reads TGCGCCAGCAGCTTGGCCGGGACAGGGCCGAAAGATACGCAGTATTTT. The entire variable domain, with the rest obtained from reference TRBV5-1 and TRBJ2-3, is as follows: KAGVTQTPRYLIKTRGQQVTLSCSPISGHRSVSWYQQTPGQGLQFLFEYFSETQRNKGNFPGRFSGRQFSNSRSEMNVSTLELGDSALYLCASSLAGTGPKDTQYFGPGTRLTVL.

This rearrangement joins TRBV6-2 or TRBV6-3 to TRBJ2-3, with 9 bases lining up with TRBD2. The V segment lost 6 bases and the J segment 0 bases; nucleotides outside the gene matches: 10. Germline V lookup: CDR1 MNHEY, CDR2 SVGEGT. The CDR3 is 17 amino acids. The CDR3 spells CASREASGDRSTDTQYF. The CDR3 DNA reads as TGTGCCAGCAGGGAGGCTAGCGGGGACCGTAGCACAGATACGCAGTATTTT.

The table lists this clonotype with a few counts. V and J are TRBV7-2 and TRBJ2-3; TRBD2 agrees at 15 bases. The CDR3 spans 16 residues. The germline gives CDR1 SGHTA, CDR2 FQGNSA. The ends lost 4 bases at V and 3 bases at J; junction bases unmatched: 2. The CDR3 here is CASSWTSGGETDTQYF. The CDR3 region has the DNA TGTGCCAGCAGCTGGACTAGCGGGGGGGAGACAGATACGCAGTATTTT.

This clonotype appeared a few times. This chain links TRBV29-1 with TRBJ2-4, with D possibly called TRBD1 or TRBD2 (5 bases each). Germline values: CDR1 SQVTM, CDR2 ANQGSEA. The germline V and J ends were trimmed by 4 bases and 6 bases, with 13 bases remaining between them. This CDR3 region has 13 residues. This CDR3 is CSVGARGANIQYF. CDR3 in DNA: TGCAGCGTTGGGGCTCGAGGGGCAAACATTCAGTACTTC.